A single sample is the source of the 9 T cell receptor beta chains below, sequenced in a study of cytomegalovirus exposure and HLA in healthy donors. Primers included in the PCR were 60 Vbeta and 13 Jbeta primers. Repertoires were generated with immunoSEQ multiplex PCR, while TCRdb's copy carries only in-frame clones and drops some. Found here are about 150,000 clones, 65% to 75% of them singletons; the top ten hold 2% to 2.5%. Sequencing was carried out using PBMCs. The receptor set was obtained from a man aged 25-45 years in good health and CMV-seronegative.

The genes are TRBV6-1 and TRBJ1-3; D remains unclear. The CDR3 loop spans 14 amino acids. Deletions cut 2 bases from V and 7 bases from J, with 12 bases between. CDR1 MNHNS and CDR2 SASEGT come from the germline V gene. The CDR3 sequence is CASSEFGRHNTIYF. The CDR3 DNA reads as TGTGCCAGCAGTGAATTCGGCAGGCACAACACCATATATTTT.

This chain uses TRBV7-9 with TRBJ2-7, with 7 bases aligning to TRBD1. After removal of 3 bases from V and 3 bases from J, the junction contained 11 bases not matched to a gene. The CDR3 consists of 16 residues. Per germline, CDR1 SEHNR and CDR2 FQNEAQ (reference sequence). CDR3 sequence reads: CASSFYQFDRVYEQYF. The CDR3 region has the DNA TGTGCCAGCAGCTTTTATCAATTTGACAGGGTCTACGAGCAGTACTTC.

This rearrangement joins TRBV4-2 to TRBJ2-1, with 10 bases lining up with TRBD1. CDR1 is LGHNA, CDR2 YNFKEQ, per germline. This CDR3 spans 15 amino acids. With 1 base clipped from V and 9 bases from J, the junction kept 6 bases outside the gene matches. CDR3 DNA: TGTGCCAGCAGCCAAGTCGACAGGGGGCAGGGTGAGCAGTTCTTC. This encodes CASSQVDRGQGEQFF.

This chain uses TRBV6-1 with TRBJ1-2; D is undetermined. V gave up 2 bases and J gave up 4 bases, with 8 bases separating them. Germline V gives CDR1 MNHNS, CDR2 SASEGT. The CDR3 covers 13 residues. CDR3 in DNA: TGTGCCAGCAGTGAACACCGGAGCTATGGCTACACCTTC. This encodes CASSEHRSYGYTF.

The chain couples TRBV7-9 to TRBJ2-5; TRBD2 matches at 13 bases. This CDR3 region has 16 residues. Germline trimming cut 5 bases from V and 5 bases from J; bases unmatched to any gene: 8. From germline, CDR1 is SEHNR and CDR2 FQNEAQ (reference sequence). CDR3 residues: CASSPPGLAGWETQYF. CDR3 in DNA: TGTGCCAGCAGCCCACCGGGACTAGCGGGGTGGGAGACCCAGTACTTC. Looking up the rest from reference TRBV7-9 and TRBJ2-5 gives the full variable domain: DTGVSQNPRHKITKRGQNVTFRCDPISEHNRLYWYRQTLGQGPEFLTYFQNEAQLEKSRLLSDRFSAERPKGSFSTLEIQRTEQGDSAMYLCASSPPGLAGWETQYFGPGTRLLVL.

The chain combines TRBV6-5 with TRBJ2-1, with 7 bases lining up with TRBD2. V trimming: 0 bases; J trimming: 2 bases; junction bases outside the gene matches: 4. The CDR3 loop spans 16 amino acids. Germline lookup yields CDR1 MNHEY and CDR2 SVGAGI. The CDR3 reads CASSYSPRGTYNEQFF. Written as DNA, the CDR3 is TGTGCCAGCAGTTACTCGCCGCGGGGGACCTACAATGAGCAGTTCTTC.

This clone was detected only a few times. The chain carries TRBV7-9 and TRBJ1-1; D is undetermined. V was clipped by 4 bases and J by 1 base, with 7 bases between them. Germline CDR1 SEHNR, CDR2 FQNEAQ (reference sequence). The CDR3 loop spans 13 amino acids. CDR3 amino acids: CASSWEGNTEAFF. CDR3 nucleotide sequence: TGTGCCAGCAGCTGGGAGGGGAACACTGAAGCTTTCTTT.

The V call is TRBV5-4, the J call TRBJ2-3, with D possibly being TRBD1 (5 bases). The CDR3 loop spans 12 amino acids. Per the germline V gene, CDR1 is SGHNT and CDR2 is YYREEE (reference sequence). V gave up 6 bases and J gave up 5 bases, with 10 bases separating them. Written as DNA, the CDR3 is TGTGCCAGCAATCTAAGGGGAGATACGCAGTATTTT. It encodes CASNLRGDTQYF. The variable domain in full, with the rest retrieved from reference TRBV5-4 and TRBJ2-3, is ETGVTQSPTHLIKTRGQQVTLRCSSQSGHNTVSWYQQALGQGPQFIFQYYREEENGRGNFPPRFSGLQFPNYSSELNVNALELDDSALYLCASNLRGDTQYFGPGTRLTVL.

The V gene is TRBV14, the J gene TRBJ1-1; tentatively, D is TRBD1 (6 bases). This CDR3 is 17 amino acids long. From germline, CDR1 is SGHDN and CDR2 FVKESK. The germline V and J ends were trimmed by 4 bases and 6 bases, with 24 bases remaining between them. The CDR3 here is CASSPRQDFSFRAEAFF. As DNA, the CDR3 is TGTGCCAGCAGCCCGCGACAGGATTTTTCCTTTAGGGCTGAAGCTTTCTTT.